This T cell receptor beta chain was sequenced during a study of post-analysis software for immune sequencing data. The wider study: Relapsing-remitting, secondary progressive and progressive-relapsing forms of multiple sclerosis all featured among disease courses.

For this clonotype: Its target is unknown.

Study outcomes and limitations: About 5 TRBV segments appeared more often in patients than in controls, and TRBV5-6, TRBV5-1 and TRBV20-1 were among these.

Libraries were made from TCR beta cDNA, and they carried unique molecular identifiers. TCRdb redid the calling of the PCR reads with MiXCR, one entry per CDR3 protein. The table records hundreds of thousands of distinct CDR3 sequences, roughly two fifths of them present only once. V shed 6 bases and J shed 1 base, with 11 bases lying between them. The CDR3 runs to 14 residues. The sequencing input was blood. V usage is TRBV12-3 or TRBV12-4 and J usage is TRBJ2-3; D may be TRBD1 (5 bases). The TCR originated in a girl aged 10 to 17 with multiple sclerosis. CDR3 sequence: CASSKSTGTDTQYF. CDR3 bases: TGTGCCAGCAGCAAATCGACAGGCACAGATACGCAGTATTTT.